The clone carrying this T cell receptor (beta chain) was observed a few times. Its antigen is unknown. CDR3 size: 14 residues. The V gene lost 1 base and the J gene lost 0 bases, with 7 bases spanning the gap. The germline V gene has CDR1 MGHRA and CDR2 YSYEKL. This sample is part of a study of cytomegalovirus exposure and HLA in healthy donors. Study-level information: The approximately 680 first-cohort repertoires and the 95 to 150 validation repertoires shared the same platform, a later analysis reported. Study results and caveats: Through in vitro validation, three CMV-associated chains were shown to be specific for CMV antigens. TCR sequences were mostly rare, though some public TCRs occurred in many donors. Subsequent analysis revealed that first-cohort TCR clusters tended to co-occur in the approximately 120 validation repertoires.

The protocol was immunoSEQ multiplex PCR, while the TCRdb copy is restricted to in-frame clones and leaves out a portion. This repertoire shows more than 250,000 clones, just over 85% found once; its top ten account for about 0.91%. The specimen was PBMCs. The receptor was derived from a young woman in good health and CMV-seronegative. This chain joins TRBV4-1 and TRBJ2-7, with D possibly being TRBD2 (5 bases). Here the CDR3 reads CASSQAGNSYEQYF. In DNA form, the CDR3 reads TGCGCCAGCAGCCAAGCCGGGAACTCCTACGAGCAGTACTTC.